Each of the 20 T cell receptor beta chains below was sequenced from the same sample in a study of blood T cell repertoires in COVID-19 (dated by TCRdb to 2018 to 2021). The method behind the library was the immunoSEQ multiplex PCR assay. Drawn from immuneACCESS, this table holds only the in-frame rearrangements with V and J called that TCRdb kept. Clones are partly lost; checked studies trace under half to an unresolved V gene and leave the rest unexplained. The sample records around 300,000 clones, about 90% of which are singletons. The biggest ten clones account for around 5% of the sample. The sample comprised PBMCs or T cells enriched from blood (not recorded which). All receptors derive from a man aged 30-40 years who had recovered from COVID-19.

The chain uses TRBV3-1 (or the pseudogene TRBV3-2) and TRBJ2-3; a possible D gene is TRBD2 (6 bases). The CDR3 has 16 amino acids. Germline V gene data show CDR1 as LGHDT and CDR2 as YNNKEL (reference sequence). The germline V and J ends were trimmed by 1 base and 4 bases, with 15 bases remaining between them. The CDR3 coding sequence is TGTGCCAGCAGCCAAGGGGCGGGACCCCCGTCAGATACGCAGTATTTT. It translates to CASSQGAGPPSDTQYF.

This clone was counted only a few times. The V gene is TRBV9, the J gene TRBJ1-3, with D unclear. Germline loops: CDR1 SGDLS, CDR2 YYNGEE. Trimming left V 3 bases short and J 0 bases short, with 4 bases between. The CDR3 is 13 amino acids. Here the CDR3 DNA reads TGTGCCAGCAGCGAGAGCTCTGGAAACACCATATATTTT. Translated, it gives CASSESSGNTIYF.

This clone occurred once. V is TRBV3-1 (or the pseudogene TRBV3-2) and J is TRBJ2-1, with 8 positions matching TRBD2. The CDR3 sequence is 16 residues long. V lost 1 base to trimming and J lost 8 bases; unmatched junction nucleotides: 10. Per the germline V gene, CDR1 is LGHDT and CDR2 is YNNKEL (reference sequence). CDR3 DNA: TGTGCCAGCAGCCAAGGATTAGCGGGGAGGATGTATGAGCAGTTCTTC. This encodes CASSQGLAGRMYEQFF.

The gene calls are TRBV11-2 and TRBJ2-3; 11 positions agree with TRBD2. The V and J ends lost 0 bases and 2 bases, in that order; junction bases with no gene match: 10. The CDR3 consists of 19 residues. Germline CDR1 is SGHAT and CDR2 is FQNNGV. The CDR3 region is CASSLEASGGPGFTDTQYF. CDR3 nucleotide sequence: TGTGCCAGCAGCTTAGAAGCTAGCGGGGGGCCGGGTTTCACAGATACGCAGTATTTT.

The rearrangement uses TRBV19 and TRBJ1-1; TRBD1 is a possible D gene (6 bases). The germline V and J ends were trimmed by 0 bases and 0 bases, with 8 bases remaining between them. The CDR3 has 15 residues. Germline CDR1 LNHDA, CDR2 SQIVND (reference sequence). The CDR3: CASSIDTGLNTEAFF. CDR3 nucleotides: TGTGCCAGTAGTATAGACACAGGGTTGAACACTGAAGCTTTCTTT. The full variable domain, its missing parts supplied by reference TRBV19 and TRBJ1-1, is DGGITQSPKYLFRKEGQNVTLSCEQNLNHDAMYWYRQDPGQGLRLIYYSQIVNDFQKGDIAEGYSVSREKKESFPLTVTSAQKNPTAFYLCASSIDTGLNTEAFFGQGTRLTVV.

The sample holds a few counts of this clone. This rearrangement joins TRBV7-3 to TRBJ2-1; 10 bases line up with TRBD2. This CDR3 contains 16 residues. Germline-derived CDR1 and CDR2 are SGHTA and FQGTGA. V was pared by 4 bases and J by 6 bases, with 9 bases of the junction left unmatched. CDR3 in amino acids: CASSSESGGAGNEQFF. In DNA form, the CDR3 reads TGTGCCAGCAGCTCTGAGAGCGGGGGGGCAGGCAATGAGCAGTTCTTC.

The V and J genes are TRBV5-4 and TRBJ2-2; 8 bases fit TRBD2. V shed 4 bases, J shed 9 bases, and the junction held 17 bases outside the gene matches. The CDR3 loop spans 17 amino acids. Germline V gene sequence: CDR1 SGHNT, CDR2 YYREEE (reference sequence). In DNA, the CDR3 is TGTGCCAGCAGCCCGATGGGACTAGATCTGAGCGGTCGGGAGCTGTTTTTT. Its translation: CASSPMGLDLSGRELFF.

The chain joins TRBV7-2 to TRBJ2-1, with D perhaps TRBD1 (6 bases). This CDR3 comprises 13 residues. Germline CDR1 is SGHTA and CDR2 is FQGNSA. V was cut by 1 base and J by 7 bases, with 8 bases left in between. In nucleotides, the CDR3 is TGTGCCAGCAGCTTAGTTAGGGGGAATGAGCAGTTCTTC. It encodes CASSLVRGNEQFF.

The CDR3 spells CASSQRGGNEKLFF. For the CDR3, the DNA is TGTGCCAGCAGCCAAAGGGGTGGGAATGAAAAACTGTTTTTT. The J gene is TRBJ1-4, the V gene TRBV3-1 (or the pseudogene TRBV3-2), with D perhaps matching TRBD1 (5 bases). V lost 2 bases to trimming and J lost 5 bases, with 9 bases between them. From germline, CDR1 is LGHDT and CDR2 YNNKEL (reference sequence). There are 14 residues in the CDR3.

This sequence joins TRBV28 and TRBJ1-1; D perhaps matches TRBD1 (5 bases). The CDR3 consists of 13 residues. Between the trimmed V and J ends, which lost 8 bases and 7 bases, there was a span of 17 bases. The V gene's germline CDR1 is MDHEN and CDR2 SYDVKM. CDR3: CASSIGRGDEAFF. The DNA of the CDR3 is TGTGCCAGCTCAATAGGGCGGGGGGATGAAGCTTTCTTT.

The rearrangement uses TRBV5-1 and TRBJ2-7, with 7 positions matching TRBD2. The CDR3 runs to 16 residues. Germline V gene lookup returns CDR1 SGHRS and CDR2 YFSETQ. V dropped 2 bases and J dropped 2; count of bases not matched to a gene: 10. This CDR3 reads CASSFSGGGWAYEQYF. The DNA for the CDR3 is TGCGCCAGCAGCTTCTCGGGAGGCGGTTGGGCCTACGAGCAGTACTTC.

V usage is TRBV5-6 and J usage is TRBJ2-7; 10 nucleotides match TRBD1. The CDR3 is made up of 15 amino acids. Germline CDR1 reads SGHDT; CDR2 reads YYEEEE. V lost 3 bases and J lost 4; bases outside the gene matches: 7. CDR3 coding DNA: TGTGCCAGCAGCTCGTGGGGACAGGGGTGGTACGAGCAGTACTTC. It is translated as CASSSWGQGWYEQYF. The full variable domain, with the rest looked up from reference TRBV5-6 and TRBJ2-7, is DAGVTQSPTHLIKTRGQQVTLRCSPKSGHDTVSWYQQALGQGPQFIFQYYEEEERQRGNFPDRFSGHQFPNYSSELNVNALLLGDSALYLCASSSWGQGWYEQYFGPGTRLTVT.

The DNA of the CDR3 is TGTGCCAGCAGCTTACTAGCGGGAAAAGGGATGGGGGCCTACAATGAGCAGTTCTTC. Translating it yields CASSLLAGKGMGAYNEQFF. V gene TRBV7-6 combines with J gene TRBJ2-1, with 9 bases fitting TRBD2. This CDR3 comprises 19 residues. V lost 2 bases, J lost 2 bases, and 13 bases stayed unmatched. CDR1 SGHVS and CDR2 FNYEAQ come from the germline V gene.

The CDR3 sequence is CASSSTGTGGSPLHF. CDR3 coding DNA: TGCGCCAGCAGCTCAACCGGGACAGGGGGCTCACCCCTCCACTTT. The chain uses TRBV5-1 and TRBJ1-6; TRBD1 matches 12 bases. V lost 3 bases to trimming and J lost 10 bases; unmatched junction nucleotides: 5. CDR1 and CDR2 from the germline V gene are SGHRS and YFSETQ. The CDR3 spans 15 residues.

The chain is built from TRBV28 and TRBJ1-4; a possible D gene is TRBD1 (5 bases). This CDR3 is built from 16 residues. CDR1 is MDHEN and CDR2 is SYDVKM in the germline V gene. The V and J ends lost 3 bases and 5 bases respectively, with 16 bases between them. The CDR3: CASSLSPAGHNEKLFF. The CDR3 nucleotides read TGTGCCAGCAGTTTGTCCCCGGCAGGGCACAATGAAAAACTGTTTTTT. Supplemented by reference TRBV28 and TRBJ1-4, the full variable domain reads DVKVTQSSRYLVKRTGEKVFLECVQDMDHENMFWYRQDPGLGLRLIYFSYDVKMKEKGDIPEGYSVSREKKERFSLILESASTNQTSMYLCASSLSPAGHNEKLFFGSGTQLSVL.

The chain has TRBV11-2 and TRBJ2-5; D perhaps matches TRBD1 (7 bases). Germline V gives CDR1 SGHAT, CDR2 FQNNGV. The CDR3 spans 16 residues. Trimming shortened V by 3 bases and J by 5 bases, and 19 bases separated the two germline ends. DNA of the CDR3: TGTGCCAGCAGCTTCCTTCAGGGGGGCAAATGGGAGACCCAGTACTTC. It encodes CASSFLQGGKWETQYF.

The J gene is TRBJ1-1, the V gene TRBV7-9; 7 bases are shared with TRBD1. Trimming at V came to 5 bases and at J to 2 bases, leaving 8 bases not matched to a gene. The CDR3 extends over 15 amino acids. Germline lookup yields CDR1 SEHNR and CDR2 FQNEAQ (reference sequence). The chain's CDR3 is CASSPPGGVNTEAFF. The CDR3 DNA sequence: TGTGCCAGCAGCCCTCCAGGGGGTGTAAACACTGAAGCTTTCTTT.

The chain couples TRBV2 to TRBJ2-7; the match to TRBD1 covers 7 bases. The V and J ends lost 5 bases and 0 bases, in that order; junction bases with no gene match: 10. The CDR3 extends over 16 amino acids. Germline V gives CDR1 SNHLY, CDR2 FYNNEI. Here the CDR3 DNA reads TGTGCCAGCAGTCACGAACAGGGGCGATACTCCTACGAGCAGTACTTC. Protein sequence: CASSHEQGRYSYEQYF. The complete variable domain, with remaining parts taken from reference TRBV2 and TRBJ2-7, reads EPEVTQTPSHQVTQMGQEVILRCVPISNHLYFYWYRQILGQKVEFLVSFYNNEISEKSEIFDDQFSVERPDGSNFTLKIRSTKLEDSAMYFCASSHEQGRYSYEQYFGPGTRLTVT.

The rearrangement uses TRBV6-5 and TRBJ1-1; weak D call: TRBD1 (5 bases). The CDR3 contains 14 residues. Germline lookup yields CDR1 MNHEY and CDR2 SVGAGI. With 3 bases removed from V and 1 base from J, the gap between germline ends came to 9 bases. This CDR3 reads CASSYAGTNTEAFF. The DNA for the CDR3 is TGTGCCAGCAGTTATGCGGGGACGAACACTGAAGCTTTCTTT.

This clone was seen a handful of times. This chain links TRBV24-1 with TRBJ1-2; D is unresolved. Trimming removed 9 bases from V and 8 bases from J, with 18 bases in between. This CDR3 region has 13 residues. Germline V CDR1 and CDR2: KGHDR, SFDVKD. The CDR3 here is CATGTRGFGGYTF. CDR3 sequence (DNA): TGTGCCACCGGAACCCGGGGTTTTGGCGGCTACACCTTC.